Listed below are T cell receptor beta chains from one sample, sequenced in a study of T cell responses to AZD1222 COVID-19 vaccine. Profiling relied on immunoSEQ multiplex PCR, and the TCRdb table lists in-frame clones only, not all of them. The table has approximately 92,000 clones, under 90% seen once. The sequences come from peripheral blood, collected on day 0 of AZD1222 vaccination. The receptor set was obtained from an adult in good health. The CDR3 runs from the conserved cysteine through the conserved F or W. The D gene is left open where the match is weak. Size tells how often a clone was seen (once, few, many) or the class of an expanded clone, and some rows leave it out.

V gene,J gene,D gene,clone size,CDR3 protein,CDR3 DNA
TRBV6-2/TRBV6-3,TRBJ2-7,-,-,CASSYSEVATLKTHYEQYF,TGTGCCAGCAGTTACTCTGAGGTGGCCACTCTAAAAACCCACTACGAGCAGTACTTC
TRBV24-1,TRBJ2-1,TRBD2,-,CATSEPTSDEQFF,TGTGCCACCAGTGAACCAACTAGCGATGAGCAGTTCTTC
TRBV28,TRBJ2-3,-,-,CASSLSGTADTQYF,TGTGCCAGCAGTTTATCTGGTACCGCAGATACGCAGTATTTT
TRBV6-5,TRBJ2-7,TRBD2,-,CASSYWDYPQDYEQYF,TGTGCCAGCAGTTATTGGGACTACCCCCAAGACTACGAGCAGTACTTC
TRBV9,TRBJ2-2,-,-,CASSSAGTRAGELFF,TGTGCCAGCAGCTCCGCCGGGACAAGGGCCGGGGAGCTGTTTTTT
TRBV6-5,TRBJ1-2,TRBD1,-,CASSWTGQSYGYTF,TGTGCCAGCAGTTGGACAGGGCAGAGCTATGGCTACACCTTC
TRBV7-9,TRBJ1-1,-,-,CASSRQNTEAFF,TGTGCCAGCAGCCGACAGAACACTGAAGCTTTCTTT
TRBV27,TRBJ1-2,-,few,CASSLQAANYGYTF,TGTGCCAGCAGTTTACAGGCAGCTAACTATGGCTACACCTTC
TRBV5-1,TRBJ2-7,-,once,CASSLSPEILHEQYF,TGCGCCAGCAGCTTGAGCCCCGAAATACTCCACGAGCAGTACTTC
TRBV30,TRBJ1-3,-,once,CAWSRGYSGNTIYF,TGTGCCTGGAGCCGAGGATACTCTGGAAACACCATATATTTT
TRBV19,TRBJ1-6,TRBD1,-,CASSISGTGHSPLHF,TGTGCCAGTAGTATAAGCGGGACAGGGCATTCACCCCTCCACTTT
TRBV10-3,TRBJ1-4,-,few,CAISESADSNEKLFF,TGTGCCATCAGTGAGTCTGCGGACTCTAATGAAAAACTGTTTTTT
TRBV27,TRBJ1-2,-,-,CASISSVGISGGYTF,TGTGCCAGCATTTCCAGTGTGGGGATATCGGGTGGCTACACCTTC
TRBV18,TRBJ1-3,-,-,CASSPKAPTWGNTIYF,TGTGCCAGCTCACCAAAAGCCCCGACCTGGGGAAACACCATATATTTT
TRBV5-4,TRBJ2-3,-,-,CASSRRRGEDTQYF,TGTGCCAGCAGCAGGAGACGGGGTGAAGATACGCAGTATTTT
TRBV7-2,TRBJ2-7,-,-,CASSKKGASDYYEQYF,TGTGCCAGCAGCAAGAAGGGGGCTAGCGATTATTACGAGCAGTACTTC